This T cell receptor beta chain was profiled in a study of shared T cell receptors in the human thymus (dated by TCRdb to about 2021). About the study as a whole: The study examined how the human thymus generates shared, self-reactive T-cell receptor alpha chains.

Library construction relied on the immunoSEQ multiplex PCR assay. The immuneACCESS repertoire file appears here via TCRdb, limited to in-frame rearrangements. These files lack a portion of the clones; in checked studies, under half of the deficit traces to unresolved V genes, and the cause of the others is not known. This sample holds under 850,000 clones; roughly 90% were observed only once. Around 0.0099% of the sample rests with the top ten. A note on this clone: Its antigen remains undetermined. No clone much larger than this one lies a single base away; base qualities are absent.

For CDR1 and CDR2, the germline V gene lists MNHEY and SVGAGI. From the cysteine through the phenylalanine, the CDR3 covers 15 amino acids. CDR3 DNA only is kept here, 45 bases in frame from base 1. Trimmed from V: 7 bases; trimmed from J: 3 bases; junction bases lacking a gene match: 11. These data were also reused for a study on human thymus T cells. The other study reports the following: Donors were immunologically healthy infants undergoing open corrective cardiac surgery for congenital heart defects in Finland. The thymus tissue came from surgical resects taken out during corrective cardiac surgery. Usage of V and J gene segments appeared to be biased in both the thymic and the peripheral blood repertoires. The related research found that thymic TCR repertoires overlapped highly between unrelated individuals. TCR alpha and beta repertoires from seven to nine infant thymus samples and a few related peripheral blood samples were characterized in the study. The cohort included over five male and a couple of female infants, with donor ages spanning 7 to 244 days. After being mechanically released from the tissue, thymocytes were kept at -70 degrees C in pellets of about 8.5-32 million cells. A QIAsymphony instrument was used to extract genomic DNA from the frozen cell pellets. Using the immunoSEQ multiplex PCR assay, the TCRB and TCRAD loci were amplified from a standardized quantity of quality-controlled genomic DNA. The V(D)J region was spanned by amplicons of a length sufficient to cover the CDR3 and to identify V and J genes. The commercial immunoSEQ service was used to sequence amplicons on an Illumina platform. Primer bias and sequencing errors were corrected as previously described, and TCRAD and TCRB were defined on the basis of the IMGT database. Repertoires were analysed with immunoSEQ Analyzer 3.0 and VDJTools, covering basic statistics, V/J segment usage, diversity estimates, rarefaction and pairwise overlap. Chao1, ChaoE, Efron-Thisted, Shannon and inverse Simpson indices were used to estimate diversity, which was also estimated on datasets down-sampled to the smallest sample. For repertoire overlap, CDR3 nucleotide sequence, V gene and J gene had to match strictly, and clustering was done by Jaccard-based multidimensional scaling. On average, thymus samples gave about 750,000 unique TCRB clonotypes, whereas blood samples gave roughly 80,000.

The chain is assembled from TRBV6-5 and TRBJ1-2; TRBD1 fits 7 bases in the junction. Sequencing was performed on thymocytes. The receptor was derived from a boy under two years old with a congenital heart defect. Donor details come from another sample of the same person, matched by shared clones. The DNA is as follows: TGTGCCAGCACCAAAGCGACAGGGCGGGACTATGGCTACACCTTC. Its amino acids are CASTKATGRDYGYTF.